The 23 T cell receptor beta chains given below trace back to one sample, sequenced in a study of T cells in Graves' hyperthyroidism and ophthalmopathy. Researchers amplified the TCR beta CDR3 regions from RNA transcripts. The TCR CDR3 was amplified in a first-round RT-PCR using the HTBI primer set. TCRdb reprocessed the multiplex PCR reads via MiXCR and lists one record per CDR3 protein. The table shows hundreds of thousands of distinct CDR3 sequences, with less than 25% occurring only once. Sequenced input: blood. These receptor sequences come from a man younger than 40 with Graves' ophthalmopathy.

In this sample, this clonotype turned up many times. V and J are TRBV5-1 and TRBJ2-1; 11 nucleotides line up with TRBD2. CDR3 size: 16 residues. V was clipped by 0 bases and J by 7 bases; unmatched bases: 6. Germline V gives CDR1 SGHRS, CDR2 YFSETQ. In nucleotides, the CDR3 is TGCGCCAGCAGCTTGGTCGAACTAGCGGGAGTAAATGAGCAGTTCTTC. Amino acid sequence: CASSLVELAGVNEQFF.

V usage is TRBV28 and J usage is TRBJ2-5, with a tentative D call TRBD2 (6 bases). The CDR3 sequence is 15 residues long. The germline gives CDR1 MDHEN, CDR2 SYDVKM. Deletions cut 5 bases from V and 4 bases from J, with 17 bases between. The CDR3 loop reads CASSPPGGGLETQYF. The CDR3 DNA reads TGTGCCAGCAGTCCCCCAGGAGGAGGGTTAGAGACCCAGTACTTC.

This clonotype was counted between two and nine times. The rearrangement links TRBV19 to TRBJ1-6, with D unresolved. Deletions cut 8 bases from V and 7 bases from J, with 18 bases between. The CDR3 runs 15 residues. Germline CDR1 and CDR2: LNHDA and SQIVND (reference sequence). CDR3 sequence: CASSPPRGWNSPLHF. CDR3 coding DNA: TGTGCCAGTTCTCCGCCGCGGGGATGGAATTCACCCCTCCACTTT.

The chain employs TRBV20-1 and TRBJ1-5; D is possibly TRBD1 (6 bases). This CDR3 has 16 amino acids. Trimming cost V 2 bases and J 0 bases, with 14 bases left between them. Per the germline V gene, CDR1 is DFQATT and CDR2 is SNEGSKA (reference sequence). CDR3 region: CSARLVGGSSNQPQHF. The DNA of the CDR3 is TGCAGTGCTAGACTGGTGGGGGGCAGTAGCAATCAGCCCCAGCATTTT.

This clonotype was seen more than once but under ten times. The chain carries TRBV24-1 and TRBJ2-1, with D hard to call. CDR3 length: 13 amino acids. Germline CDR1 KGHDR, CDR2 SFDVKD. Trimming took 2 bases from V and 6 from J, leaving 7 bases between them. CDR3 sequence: CATSDWLVNEQFF. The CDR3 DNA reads TGTGCCACCAGTGATTGGCTAGTCAATGAGCAGTTCTTC.

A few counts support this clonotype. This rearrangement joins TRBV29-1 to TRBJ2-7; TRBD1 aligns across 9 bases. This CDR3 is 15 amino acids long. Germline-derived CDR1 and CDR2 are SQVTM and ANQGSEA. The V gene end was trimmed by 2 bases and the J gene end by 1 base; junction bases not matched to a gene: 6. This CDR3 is CSVERKGQGSYEQYF. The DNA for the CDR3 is TGCAGCGTTGAAAGAAAGGGACAGGGATCCTACGAGCAGTACTTC.

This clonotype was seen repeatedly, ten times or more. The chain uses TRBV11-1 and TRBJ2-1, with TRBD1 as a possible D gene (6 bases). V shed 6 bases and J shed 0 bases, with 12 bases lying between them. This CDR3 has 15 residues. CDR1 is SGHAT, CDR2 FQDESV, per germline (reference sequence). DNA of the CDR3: TGTGCCAGCAGAACCACAGGGAGCTCCTACAATGAGCAGTTCTTC. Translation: CASRTTGSSYNEQFF.

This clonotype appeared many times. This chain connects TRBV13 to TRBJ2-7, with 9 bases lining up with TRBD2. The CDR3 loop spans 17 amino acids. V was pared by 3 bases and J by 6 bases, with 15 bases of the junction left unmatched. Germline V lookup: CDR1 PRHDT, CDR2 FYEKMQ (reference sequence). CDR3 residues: CASSFFPRGNSGSEQYF. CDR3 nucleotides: TGTGCCAGCAGCTTTTTTCCGAGGGGGAATAGCGGGAGCGAGCAGTACTTC.

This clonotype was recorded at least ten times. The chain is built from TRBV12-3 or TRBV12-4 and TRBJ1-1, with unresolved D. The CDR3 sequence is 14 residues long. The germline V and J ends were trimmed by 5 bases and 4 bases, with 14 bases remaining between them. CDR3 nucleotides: TGTGCCAGCAGTCCGCTGAGAGGAAGCACTGAAGCTTTCTTT. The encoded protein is CASSPLRGSTEAFF.

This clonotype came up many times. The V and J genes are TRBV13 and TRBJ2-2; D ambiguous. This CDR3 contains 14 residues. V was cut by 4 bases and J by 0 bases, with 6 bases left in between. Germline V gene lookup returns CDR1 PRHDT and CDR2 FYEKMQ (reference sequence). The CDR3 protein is CASSSQTNTGELFF. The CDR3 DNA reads TGTGCCAGCAGCTCCCAGACGAACACCGGGGAGCTGTTTTTT.

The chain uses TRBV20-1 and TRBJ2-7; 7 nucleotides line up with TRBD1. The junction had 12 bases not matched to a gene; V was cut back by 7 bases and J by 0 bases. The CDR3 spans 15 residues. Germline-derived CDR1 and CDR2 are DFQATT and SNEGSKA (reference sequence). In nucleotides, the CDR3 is TGCAGTGTCTTAAACCGGGACAGAGGCTCCTACGAGCAGTACTTC. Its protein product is CSVLNRDRGSYEQYF.

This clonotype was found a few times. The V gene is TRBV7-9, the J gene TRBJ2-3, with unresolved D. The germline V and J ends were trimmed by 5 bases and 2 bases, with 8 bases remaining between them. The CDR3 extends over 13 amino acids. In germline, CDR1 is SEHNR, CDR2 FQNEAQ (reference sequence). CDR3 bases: TGTGCCAGCAGCCTCCCACACACAGATACGCAGTATTTT. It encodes CASSLPHTDTQYF. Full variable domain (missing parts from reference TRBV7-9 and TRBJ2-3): DTGVSQNPRHKITKRGQNVTFRCDPISEHNRLYWYRQTLGQGPEFLTYFQNEAQLEKSRLLSDRFSAERPKGSFSTLEIQRTEQGDSAMYLCASSLPHTDTQYFGPGTRLTVL.

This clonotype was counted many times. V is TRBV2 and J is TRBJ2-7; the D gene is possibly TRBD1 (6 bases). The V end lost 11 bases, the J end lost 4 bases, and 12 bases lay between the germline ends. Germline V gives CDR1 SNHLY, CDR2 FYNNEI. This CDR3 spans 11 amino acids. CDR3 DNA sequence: TGTGCCGTCACGACAGGTTACGAGCAGTACTTC. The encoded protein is CAVTTGYEQYF.

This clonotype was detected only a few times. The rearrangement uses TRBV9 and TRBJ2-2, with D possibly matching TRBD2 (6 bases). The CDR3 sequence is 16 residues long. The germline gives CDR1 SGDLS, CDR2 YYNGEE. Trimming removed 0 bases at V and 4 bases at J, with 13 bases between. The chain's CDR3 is CASSVVGGQTTGELFF. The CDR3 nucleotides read TGTGCCAGCAGCGTAGTCGGGGGTCAGACCACCGGGGAGCTGTTTTTT. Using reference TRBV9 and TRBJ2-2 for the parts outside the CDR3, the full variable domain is DSGVTQTPKHLITATGQRVTLRCSPRSGDLSVYWYQQSLDQGLQFLIQYYNGEERAKGNILERFSAQQFPDLHSELNLSSLELGDSALYFCASSVVGGQTTGELFFGEGSRLTVL.

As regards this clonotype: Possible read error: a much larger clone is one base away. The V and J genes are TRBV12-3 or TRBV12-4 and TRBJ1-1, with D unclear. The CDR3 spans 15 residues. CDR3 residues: CASSLAAAMNTGAFF. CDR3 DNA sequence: TGTGCCAGCAGTTTAGCAGCGGCTATGAACACTGGAGCTTTCTTT.

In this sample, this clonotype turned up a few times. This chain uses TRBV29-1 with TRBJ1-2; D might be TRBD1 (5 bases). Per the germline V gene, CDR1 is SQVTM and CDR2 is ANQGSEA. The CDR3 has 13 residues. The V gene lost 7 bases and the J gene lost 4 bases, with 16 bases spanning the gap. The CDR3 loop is CSASRDLSYGYTF. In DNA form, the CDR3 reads TGCAGCGCTTCCAGGGATTTGAGCTATGGCTACACCTTC.

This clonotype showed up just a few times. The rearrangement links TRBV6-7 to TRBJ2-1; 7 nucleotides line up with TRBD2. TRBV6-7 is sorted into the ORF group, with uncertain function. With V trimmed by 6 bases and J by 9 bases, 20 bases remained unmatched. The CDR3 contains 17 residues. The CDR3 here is CASRLNPGGTLSVEQFF. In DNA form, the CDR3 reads TGTGCCAGCAGGTTAAACCCCGGGGGGACCCTTTCTGTTGAGCAGTTCTTC.

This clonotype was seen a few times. This CDR3 is CASSSGSTETQYF. The CDR3 region has the DNA TGTGCCAGCAGTAGCGGGAGTACGGAGACCCAGTACTTC. The V gene is TRBV28, the J gene TRBJ2-5, with TRBD2 identical over 8 bases. The length of the CDR3 is 13 residues. Germline assignment: CDR1 MDHEN and CDR2 SYDVKM. With 5 bases clipped from V and 5 bases from J, the junction kept 4 bases outside the gene matches.

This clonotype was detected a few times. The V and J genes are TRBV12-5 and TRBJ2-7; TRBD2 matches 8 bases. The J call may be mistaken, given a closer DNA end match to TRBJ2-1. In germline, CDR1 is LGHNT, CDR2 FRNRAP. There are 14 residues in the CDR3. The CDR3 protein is CASGQGGLGSEQFF. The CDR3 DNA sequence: TGTGCTAGTGGTCAAGGGGGACTAGGGTCCGAGCAGTTCTTC.

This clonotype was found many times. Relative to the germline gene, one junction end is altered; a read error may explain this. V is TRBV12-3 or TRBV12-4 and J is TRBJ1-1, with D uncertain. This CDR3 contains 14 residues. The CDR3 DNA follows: TGTACCAGCAGTTTCGGGGAGGGGAACACTGAAGCTTTCTTT. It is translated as CTSSFGEGNTEAFF.

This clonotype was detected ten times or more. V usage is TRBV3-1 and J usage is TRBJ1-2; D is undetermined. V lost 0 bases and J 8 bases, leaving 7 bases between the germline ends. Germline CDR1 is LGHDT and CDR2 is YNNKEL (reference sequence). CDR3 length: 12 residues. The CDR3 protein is CASSQEGRGYTF. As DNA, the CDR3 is TGTGCCAGCAGCCAAGAAGGTCGCGGCTACACCTTC.

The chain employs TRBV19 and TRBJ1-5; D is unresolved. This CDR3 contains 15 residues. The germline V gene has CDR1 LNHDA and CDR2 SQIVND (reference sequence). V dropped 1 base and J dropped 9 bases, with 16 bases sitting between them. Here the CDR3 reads CASSIADDPSWPQHF. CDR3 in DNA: TGTGCCAGTAGTATAGCGGACGACCCCAGCTGGCCCCAGCATTTT.

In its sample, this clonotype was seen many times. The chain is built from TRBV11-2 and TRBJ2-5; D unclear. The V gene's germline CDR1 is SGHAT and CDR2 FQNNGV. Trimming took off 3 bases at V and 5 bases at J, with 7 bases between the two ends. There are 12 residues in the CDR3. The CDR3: CASSLGMETQYF. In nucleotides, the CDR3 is TGTGCCAGCAGCTTGGGAATGGAGACCCAGTACTTC. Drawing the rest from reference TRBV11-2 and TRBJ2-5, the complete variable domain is EAGVAQSPRYKIIEKRQSVAFWCNPISGHATLYWYQQILGQGPKLLIQFQNNGVVDDSQLPKDRFSAERLKGVDSTLKIQPAKLEDSAVYLCASSLGMETQYFGPGTRLLVL.